This TCR beta chain stems from a study of blood T cell repertoires in COVID-19 (dated by TCRdb to between 2020 and 2021). Background on the whole study: Samples from collaborators originated in the United States, Italy and Spain and spanned both the acute and convalescent phases of COVID-19. The repertoires were released in a freely available public database intended as a resource for research on the immune response to SARS-CoV-2. The material from the prospective study consisted of cDNA or gDNA derived from T cells, B-cell-depleted T cells, or PBMCs. Sample metadata almost always included a de-identified subject ID, COVID-19 status, age in years and sex. Deeply sampled blood TCRbeta repertoires from subjects exposed to, actively infected with, or recovered from COVID-19 were included in the dataset. Samples came from the ongoing ImmuneRACE study (first 160 participants) plus 1,254 subjects from 6 global collaborators. Where HLA class I and class II types were available, the types were taken from metadata supplied by the sample provider, not from assay-based typing.

The CDR3 runs 14 residues from the cysteine to the phenylalanine. Only CDR3 DNA remains: 42 bases, in frame from the first base. V lost 6 bases and J lost 0 bases; the stretch between them is 12 bases long. As encoded in the germline V gene, CDR1 is SGHTA while CDR2 is FQGNSA. Whole blood was collected in K2EDTA tubes by collaborating institutions according to the institutions' own protocols. For TCRbeta analysis, collaborator samples were shipped as frozen whole blood, as isolated PBMCs, or as DNA extracted from either sample type. Results and caveats for the whole study, not just this receptor: The quantity of clinical and demographic metadata differed by source and by participant and was supplied without curation.

Note on this clone: Its antigen target is currently unknown. Base qualities are not recorded, but no much larger clone differs from it by a single base.

The immunoSEQ Assay, a bias-controlled multiplex PCR, was used to amplify TCRbeta CDR3 regions from genomic DNA. In the authors' own workflow: The number of nucleated cells in each sample was estimated by amplification of reference gene primers within the assay. Sequence reads were collapsed and filtered to measure the absolute abundance of every unique TCRbeta CDR3 rearrangement. Productive Simpson clonality was computed per sample as the square root of Simpson's diversity index over productive rearrangements. TCRdb stores this immuneACCESS table with in-frame sequences only. Part of the clones is absent; in the studies checked, under half of the shortfall reflects unresolved V genes, and no reason is known for the rest. From that table come the V and J calls and clone size; the DNA was used to work out D and trimming. A total of fewer than 80,000 clones appear in this sample, 80% to 95% of them only once. Around 6% of the sample is taken by the ten largest.

The V and J segments used are TRBV7-2 and TRBJ2-7; the D segment could be TRBD1, given 6 matching bases. This TCR was sampled from a human donor in a cohort sampled during active COVID-19. Sequenced material: peripheral blood. CDR3 reads: CASSRQDPSYEQYF. The DNA is TGTGCCAGCAGTCGACAGGACCCCTCCTACGAGCAGTACTTC.